This T cell receptor beta chain was obtained from a study of cytotoxic CD8 clonotypes in ibrutinib-treated CLL. Study results and limitations: At the start, clonality exceeded age-matched healthy donors and followed circulating CD8+ T-cell counts. The study found clonality rose at ibrutinib response, then fell toward baseline at progression. Public clonotypes, an uncommon group, contracted or remained stable on treatment.

This clone was counted a few times. The antigen is unknown. Method: immunoSEQ multiplex PCR; TCRdb's copy keeps in-frame clones and lacks some. The data hold 250,000 to 350,000 clones, with about 72% observed a single time. This specimen consisted of PBMCs, obtained at disease progression, from a patient treated with ibrutinib. This TCR derives from a human donor with chronic lymphocytic leukemia.

This CDR3 is CASGDRGQPQHF. Written as DNA, the CDR3 is TGTGCCAGCGGGGACAGGGGGCAGCCCCAGCATTTT. The V call is TRBV2, the J call TRBJ1-5; 11 bases map to TRBD1. The ends lost 8 bases at V and 7 bases at J; junction bases unmatched: 1. In germline, CDR1 is SNHLY, CDR2 FYNNEI. The CDR3 contains 12 residues.